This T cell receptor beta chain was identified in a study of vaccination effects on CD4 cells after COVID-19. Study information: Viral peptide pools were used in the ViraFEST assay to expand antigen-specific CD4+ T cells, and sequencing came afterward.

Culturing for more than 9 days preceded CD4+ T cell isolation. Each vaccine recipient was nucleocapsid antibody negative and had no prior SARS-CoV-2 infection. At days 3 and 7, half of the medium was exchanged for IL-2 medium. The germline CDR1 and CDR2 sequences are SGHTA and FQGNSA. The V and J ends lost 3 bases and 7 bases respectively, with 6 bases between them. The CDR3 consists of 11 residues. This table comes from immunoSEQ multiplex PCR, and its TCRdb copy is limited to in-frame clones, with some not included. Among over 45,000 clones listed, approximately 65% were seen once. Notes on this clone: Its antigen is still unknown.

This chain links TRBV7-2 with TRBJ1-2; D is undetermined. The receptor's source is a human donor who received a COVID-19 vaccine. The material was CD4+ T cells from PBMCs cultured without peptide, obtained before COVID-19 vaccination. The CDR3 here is CASSFLSGYTF. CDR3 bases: TGTGCCAGCAGCTTCCTTTCTGGCTACACCTTC.